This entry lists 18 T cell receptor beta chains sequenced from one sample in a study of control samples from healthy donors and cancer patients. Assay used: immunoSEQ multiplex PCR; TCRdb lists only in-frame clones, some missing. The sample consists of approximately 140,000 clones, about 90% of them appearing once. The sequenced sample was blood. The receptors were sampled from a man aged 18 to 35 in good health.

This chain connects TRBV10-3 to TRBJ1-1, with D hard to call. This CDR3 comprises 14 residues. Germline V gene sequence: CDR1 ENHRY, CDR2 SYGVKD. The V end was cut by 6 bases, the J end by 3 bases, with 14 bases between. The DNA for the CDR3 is TGTGCCATCAGCCAGAGGGCGCTGGACACTGAAGCTTTCTTT. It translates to CAISQRALDTEAFF.

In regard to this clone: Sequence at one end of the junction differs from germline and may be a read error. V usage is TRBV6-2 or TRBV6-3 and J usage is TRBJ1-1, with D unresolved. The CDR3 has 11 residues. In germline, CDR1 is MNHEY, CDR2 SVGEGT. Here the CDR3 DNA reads TGTGCCAGCAGTTCCCAGGTAATGAGGTGCTTT. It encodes CASSSQVMRCF.

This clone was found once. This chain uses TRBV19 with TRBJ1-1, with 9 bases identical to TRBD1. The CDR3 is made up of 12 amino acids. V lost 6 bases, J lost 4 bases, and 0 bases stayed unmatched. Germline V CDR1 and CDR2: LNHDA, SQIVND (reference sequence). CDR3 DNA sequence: TGTGCCAGTAGGACAGGGGGCACTGAAGCTTTCTTT. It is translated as CASRTGGTEAFF.

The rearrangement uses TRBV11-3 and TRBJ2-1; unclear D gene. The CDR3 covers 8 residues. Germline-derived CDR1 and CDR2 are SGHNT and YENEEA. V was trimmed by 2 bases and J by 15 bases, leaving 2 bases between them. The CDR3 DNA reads TGTGCCAGCAGCTTATGGTTCTTC. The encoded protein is CASSLWFF.

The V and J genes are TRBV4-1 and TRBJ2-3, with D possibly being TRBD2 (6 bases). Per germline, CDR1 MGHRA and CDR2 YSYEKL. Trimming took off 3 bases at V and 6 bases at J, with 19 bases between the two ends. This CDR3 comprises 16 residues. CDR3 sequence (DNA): TGCGCCAGCAGCCAGGGCGGGACCGCGTCCAGCGATACGCAGTATTTT. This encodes CASSQGGTASSDTQYF.

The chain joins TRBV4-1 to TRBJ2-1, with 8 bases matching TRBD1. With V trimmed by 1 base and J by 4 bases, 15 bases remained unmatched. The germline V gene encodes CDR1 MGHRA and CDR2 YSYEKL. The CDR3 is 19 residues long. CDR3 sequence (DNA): TGCGCCAGCAGCCAAGGACTCAGTCCGACAGGGGAGACTTACAATGAGCAGTTCTTC. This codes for CASSQGLSPTGETYNEQFF.

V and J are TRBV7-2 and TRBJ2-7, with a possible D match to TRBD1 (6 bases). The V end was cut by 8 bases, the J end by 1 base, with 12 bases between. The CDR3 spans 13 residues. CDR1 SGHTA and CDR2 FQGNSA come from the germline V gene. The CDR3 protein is CASGRTASYEQYF. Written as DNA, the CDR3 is TGTGCCAGCGGCCGGACAGCTTCCTACGAGCAGTACTTC.

CDR3 in amino acids: CASSQDMGSLGYNEQFF. The CDR3 nucleotides are TGTGCCAGCAGCCAAGATATGGGCTCATTAGGATACAATGAGCAGTTCTTC. V usage is TRBV3-1 (or the pseudogene TRBV3-2) and J usage is TRBJ2-1; no reliable D call. The V end lost 0 bases, the J end lost 4 bases, and 16 bases lay between the germline ends. The germline V gene encodes CDR1 LGHDT and CDR2 YNNKEL (reference sequence). CDR3 size: 17 residues.

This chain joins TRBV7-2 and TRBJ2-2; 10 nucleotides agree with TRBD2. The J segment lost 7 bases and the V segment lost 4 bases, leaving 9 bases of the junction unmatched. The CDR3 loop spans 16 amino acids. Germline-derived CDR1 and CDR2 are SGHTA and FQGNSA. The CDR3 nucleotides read TGTGCCAGCAGCTCGGGAGCGGGGGGGCCGGGCGGGGAGCTGTTTTTT. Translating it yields CASSSGAGGPGGELFF.

This CDR3 is CASSAVGQGAVEQYF. The DNA for the CDR3 is TGTGCCAGCAGTGCCGTTGGGCAGGGGGCGGTCGAGCAGTACTTC. The chain couples TRBV6-6 to TRBJ2-7, with 8 bases lining up with TRBD1. The CDR3 is 15 residues long. Looked up from germline, CDR1 is MNHNY and CDR2 is SVGAGI (reference sequence). The trim removed 5 bases at V and 6 bases at J, leaving 12 bases unmatched.

The CDR3 protein is CASSVDLAGGLGNEQFF. CDR3 in DNA: TGTGCCAGCAGCGTAGACCTAGCGGGGGGGCTTGGCAATGAGCAGTTCTTC. The chain employs TRBV9 and TRBJ2-1; TRBD2 agrees at 12 bases. Losses at the gene ends were 0 bases for V and 6 bases for J; bases not matched to a gene: 7. The CDR3 has 17 amino acids. Germline V lookup: CDR1 SGDLS, CDR2 YYNGEE.

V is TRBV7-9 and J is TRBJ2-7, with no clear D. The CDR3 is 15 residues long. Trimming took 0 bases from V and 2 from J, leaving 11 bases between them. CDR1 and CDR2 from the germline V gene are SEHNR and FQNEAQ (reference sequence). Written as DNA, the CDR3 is TGTGCCAGCAGCTTAGCGGGGTCATCTCCCTACGAGCAGTACTTC. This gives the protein CASSLAGSSPYEQYF.

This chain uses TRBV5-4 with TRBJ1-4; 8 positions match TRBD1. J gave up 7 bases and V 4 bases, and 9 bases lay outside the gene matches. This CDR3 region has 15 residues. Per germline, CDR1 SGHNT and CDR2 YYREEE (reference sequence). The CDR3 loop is CASSLQTGAPEKLFF. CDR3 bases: TGTGCCAGCAGCCTTCAGACAGGGGCGCCTGAAAAACTGTTTTTT.

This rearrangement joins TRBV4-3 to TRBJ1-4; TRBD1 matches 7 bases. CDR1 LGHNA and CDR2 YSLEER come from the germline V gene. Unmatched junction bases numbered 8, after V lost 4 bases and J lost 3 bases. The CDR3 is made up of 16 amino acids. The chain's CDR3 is CASSLLTGVPNEKLFF. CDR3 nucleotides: TGCGCCAGCAGCCTTCTCACAGGGGTCCCTAATGAAAAACTGTTTTTT.

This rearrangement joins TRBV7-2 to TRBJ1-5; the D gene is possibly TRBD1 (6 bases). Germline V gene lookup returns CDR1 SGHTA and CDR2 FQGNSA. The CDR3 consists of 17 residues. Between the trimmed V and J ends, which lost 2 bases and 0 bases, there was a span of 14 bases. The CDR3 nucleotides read TGTGCCAGCAGCTTAATCGGGGGGCAGTATAGCAATCAGCCCCAGCATTTT. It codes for CASSLIGGQYSNQPQHF.

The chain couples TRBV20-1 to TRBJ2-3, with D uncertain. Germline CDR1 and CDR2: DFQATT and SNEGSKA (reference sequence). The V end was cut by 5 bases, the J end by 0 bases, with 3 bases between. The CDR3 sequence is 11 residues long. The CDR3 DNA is TGCAGTGCTGACAGCACAGATACGCAGTATTTT. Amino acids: CSADSTDTQYF.

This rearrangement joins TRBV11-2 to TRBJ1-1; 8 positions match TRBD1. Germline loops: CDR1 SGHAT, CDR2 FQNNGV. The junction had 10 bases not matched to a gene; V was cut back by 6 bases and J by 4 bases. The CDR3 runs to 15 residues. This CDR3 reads CASSNLQGVVTEAFF. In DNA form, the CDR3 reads TGTGCCAGCAGTAACCTACAGGGGGTAGTCACTGAAGCTTTCTTT. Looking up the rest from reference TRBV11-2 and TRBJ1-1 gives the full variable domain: EAGVAQSPRYKIIEKRQSVAFWCNPISGHATLYWYQQILGQGPKLLIQFQNNGVVDDSQLPKDRFSAERLKGVDSTLKIQPAKLEDSAVYLCASSNLQGVVTEAFFGQGTRLTVV.

This CDR3 reads CASSLSWGNTQYF. In nucleotides, the CDR3 is TGTGCCAGCAGTTTATCGTGGGGGAATACGCAGTATTTT. The chain couples TRBV27 to TRBJ2-3, with D perhaps matching TRBD1 or TRBD2 (5 bases each). This CDR3 has 13 residues. Looked up from germline, CDR1 is MNHEY and CDR2 is SMNVEV (reference sequence). V was clipped by 0 bases and J by 7 bases, with 8 bases between them.